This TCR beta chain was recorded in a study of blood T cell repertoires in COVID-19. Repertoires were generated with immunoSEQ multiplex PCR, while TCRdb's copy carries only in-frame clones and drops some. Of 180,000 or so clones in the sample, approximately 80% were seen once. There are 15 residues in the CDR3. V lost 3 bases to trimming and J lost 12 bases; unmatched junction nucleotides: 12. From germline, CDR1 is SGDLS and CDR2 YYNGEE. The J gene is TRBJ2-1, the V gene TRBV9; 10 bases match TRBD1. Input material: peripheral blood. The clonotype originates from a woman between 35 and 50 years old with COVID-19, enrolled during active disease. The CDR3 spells CASSASTGGNRTQFF. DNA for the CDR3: TGTGCCAGCAGCGCGTCGACAGGGGGCAATCGAACGCAGTTCTTC.